This T cell receptor beta chain was profiled in a study of shared clonotypes between healthy human individuals. Sequencing was performed with immunoSEQ multiplex PCR; in TCRdb, only in-frame clones are kept and a portion is missing. The sample has 2,100,000 or so clones; approximately 94% are singletons. This clonotype was sampled from a man younger than 35 in good health. Sequencing used naive CD4+ T cells sorted from blood. The subset here: CD45RA+ positively selected.

Here the CDR3 DNA reads TGTGCCAGCAGCAAACCATCCAGGACAGGGGGCGACGAGCAGTACTTC. As protein: CASSKPSRTGGDEQYF. The chain uses TRBV21-1 and TRBJ2-7; TRBD1, the table's D call, lacks a check against the DNA. TRBV21-1 is termed a pseudogene. The CDR3 length is 16 residues.